This T cell receptor beta chain was identified in a study of cytomegalovirus exposure and HLA in healthy donors. The PCR employed 60 Vbeta primers together with 13 Jbeta primers. Assay: immunoSEQ multiplex PCR; the TCRdb copy retains only in-frame clones and omits some. The sample lists some 160,000 clones, 77% occurring once. Study conclusions and caveats: In most subjects, TCR beta sequences reportedly gave accurate predictions of HLA-A and HLA-B alleles. Productive rates of about 87% or about 30% were seen for most TCR beta V segments in an earlier analysis. In a later analysis, TCR beta V- and J-gene trimming was associated with a missense DCLRE1C variant. Several V segments, TRBV6-2 and TRBV6-3 among them, could not be told apart and were dropped.

V was trimmed by 5 bases and J by 3 bases, leaving 4 bases between them. CDR3 size: 11 residues. Per germline, CDR1 PRHDT and CDR2 FYEKMQ (reference sequence). A word on this clone: What it binds is unknown.

The clonotype was recovered from a man in his fifties or sixties in good health and CMV-seropositive. The source material was PBMCs. The chain couples TRBV13 to TRBJ2-5, with unresolved D. The CDR3 loop reads CASSLEETQYF. DNA of the CDR3: TGTGCCAGCAGCCTCGAAGAGACCCAGTACTTC.